The clone carrying this T cell receptor beta chain was recorded many times. No antigen is known for it. Only healthy Caucasians were included as donors. Via MiXCR, TCRdb re-called the 5' RACE reads, giving one row per CDR3 protein. The sample carries fewer than 250,000 distinct CDR3 sequences, approximately 7.8% recorded once. CDR1 is ENHRY, CDR2 SYGVKD, per germline. V shed 3 bases and J shed 1 base, with 9 bases lying between them. This CDR3 comprises 15 residues. This sample stems from a study of identical twins. Study-wide findings and caveats: Within cord blood, abundant beta clonotypes carried fewer insertions, but memory repertoires showed no such trend.

This same sample was also part of a study on yellow fever vaccine responses in identical twins.

The chain has TRBV10-3 and TRBJ2-2, with D uncertain. Source material: CD8+ T cells sorted from blood. The TCR comes from a woman aged 18-29 years in good health. The CDR3 DNA is TGTGCCATCAGTGATCCGTCACGGAACACCGGGGAGCTGTTTTTT. As protein: CAISDPSRNTGELFF.